This T cell receptor (beta chain) originates from a study of glioma-infiltrating T cells. Overall study results and limits: Very few CDR3 sequences were shared between tissue and blood. Non-neoplastic patients had below-expected tissue-blood divergence, while all gliomas exceeded expectation.

TCR alpha and beta CDR3 regions were amplified from RNA using iRepertoire nested multiplex PCR. One-step reverse transcription and amplification started from roughly 100-400 ng of tissue mRNA or PBMC total RNA. TCRdb used MiXCR to reprocess the multiplex PCR reads, holding one entry per CDR3 protein. Of about 130,000 distinct CDR3 sequences detected, about 22% appear once; the ten largest clones hold 25% to 30%. This clonotype was detected a few times. No antigen is known for it. V lost 8 bases, J lost 5 bases, and 11 bases lay in between. The CDR3 has 12 residues. The chain links TRBV12-3 or TRBV12-4 to TRBJ2-3; D may be TRBD2 (6 bases). The TCR originated in a human donor with low-grade glioma or glioblastoma, undergoing nonglioma brain surgery, or in good health (not recorded which). Sequences were obtained from glioma tissue, nonneoplastic brain tissue, or PBMCs (not recorded which). The CDR3 nucleotides are TGTGCCAGCGGGGGGTGGGAAGATACGCAGTATTTT. It specifies CASGGWEDTQYF.